This T cell receptor (beta chain) was recovered during a study of cytomegalovirus exposure and HLA in healthy donors. Study-wide context: Earlier sequencing of approximately 180 million T cells yielded under 120 million unique TCR beta sequences. Whole-study results and caveats: A missense variant in DCLRE1C was later tied to TCR beta V- and J-gene trimming.

The PCR used 60 Vbeta and 13 Jbeta primers. Profiled with immunoSEQ multiplex PCR; TCRdb holds only in-frame clones, not every one. The sample yields under 200,000 clones, approximately 84% seen once. To note about this clone: Antigen: not known.

Germline assignment: CDR1 SGHRS and CDR2 YFSETQ. The CDR3 loop spans 16 amino acids. With V trimmed by 4 bases and J by 1 base, 8 bases remained unmatched. The sequenced sample was PBMCs. The TCR sequence derives from a woman aged 45-65 years in good health and CMV-seropositive. The genes are TRBV5-1 and TRBJ2-3; TRBD1 matches at 8 bases. The CDR3 protein is CASSPNRGSGTDTQYF. For the CDR3, the DNA is TGCGCCAGCAGCCCCAACAGGGGGTCCGGCACAGATACGCAGTATTTT.